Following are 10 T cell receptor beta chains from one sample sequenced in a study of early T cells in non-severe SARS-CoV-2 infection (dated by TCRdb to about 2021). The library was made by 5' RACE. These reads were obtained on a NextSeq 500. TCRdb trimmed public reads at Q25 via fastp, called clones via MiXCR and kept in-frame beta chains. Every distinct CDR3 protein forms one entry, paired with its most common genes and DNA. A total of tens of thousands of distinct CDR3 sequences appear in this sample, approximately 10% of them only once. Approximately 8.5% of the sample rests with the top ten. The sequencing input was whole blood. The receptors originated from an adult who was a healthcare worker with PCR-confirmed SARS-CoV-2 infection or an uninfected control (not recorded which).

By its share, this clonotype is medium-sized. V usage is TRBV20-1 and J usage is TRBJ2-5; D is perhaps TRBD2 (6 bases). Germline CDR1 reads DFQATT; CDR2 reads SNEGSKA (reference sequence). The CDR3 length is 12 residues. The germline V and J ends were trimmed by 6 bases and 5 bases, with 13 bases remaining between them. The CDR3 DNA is TGCAGTGCAAGACCGGGAGTGGAGACCCAGTACTTC. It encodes CSARPGVETQYF.

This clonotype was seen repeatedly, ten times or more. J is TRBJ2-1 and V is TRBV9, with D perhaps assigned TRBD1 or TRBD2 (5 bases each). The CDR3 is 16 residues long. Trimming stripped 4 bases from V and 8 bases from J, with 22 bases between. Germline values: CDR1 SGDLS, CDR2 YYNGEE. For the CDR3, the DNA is TGTGCCAGCAGCCCTAGGGGTCTAGTGGGAGAGGATGAGCAGTTCTTC. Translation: CASSPRGLVGEDEQFF.

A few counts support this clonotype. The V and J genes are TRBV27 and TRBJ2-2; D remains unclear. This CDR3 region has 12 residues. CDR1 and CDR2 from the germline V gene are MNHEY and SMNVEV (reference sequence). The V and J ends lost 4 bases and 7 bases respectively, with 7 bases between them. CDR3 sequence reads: CASSSLNGELFF. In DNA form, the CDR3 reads TGTGCCAGCAGTTCCCTTAACGGGGAGCTGTTTTTT.

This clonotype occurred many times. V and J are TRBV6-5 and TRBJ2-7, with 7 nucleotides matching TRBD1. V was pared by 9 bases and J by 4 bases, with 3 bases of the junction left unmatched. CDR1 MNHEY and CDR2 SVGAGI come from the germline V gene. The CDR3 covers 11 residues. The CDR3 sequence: CASSRGYEQYF. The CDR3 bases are TGTGCCAGTTCCAGGGGGTACGAGCAGTACTTC.

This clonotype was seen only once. DNA for the CDR3: TGCGCCAGCAGTGCCAATAACTATGGCTACACCTTC. It yields the protein CASSANNYGYTF. The V and J genes are TRBV10-2 and TRBJ1-2; D is ambiguous. Germline CDR1 WSHSY, CDR2 SAAADI. Trimming pared 4 bases from V and 1 base from J, leaving 4 bases between. The CDR3 totals 12 residues.

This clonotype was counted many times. In nucleotides, the CDR3 is TGTGCCAGCAGCTTACAGGGGCATAGCAATCAGCCCCAGCATTTT. As protein: CASSLQGHSNQPQHF. V gene TRBV7-8 combines with J gene TRBJ1-5; a weak D match, TRBD1 (6 bases). The CDR3 runs to 15 residues. CDR1 and CDR2 from the germline V gene are SGHVS and FQNEAQ. The ends were cut back, 2 bases at V and 0 bases at J, with 8 bases in the middle.

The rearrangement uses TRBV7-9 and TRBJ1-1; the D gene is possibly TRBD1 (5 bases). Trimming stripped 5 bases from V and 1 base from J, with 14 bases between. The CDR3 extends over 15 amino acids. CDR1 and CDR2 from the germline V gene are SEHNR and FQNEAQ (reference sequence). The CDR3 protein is CASSPTTARNTEAFF. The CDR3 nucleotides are TGTGCCAGCAGCCCCACGACAGCTAGGAACACTGAAGCTTTCTTT.

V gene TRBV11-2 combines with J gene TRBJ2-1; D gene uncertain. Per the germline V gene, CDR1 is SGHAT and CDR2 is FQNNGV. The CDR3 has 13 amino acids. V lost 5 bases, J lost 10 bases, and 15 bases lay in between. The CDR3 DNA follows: TGTGCCAGCAGCCCCCACCTCGGACGAGAGCAGTTCTTC. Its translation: CASSPHLGREQFF.

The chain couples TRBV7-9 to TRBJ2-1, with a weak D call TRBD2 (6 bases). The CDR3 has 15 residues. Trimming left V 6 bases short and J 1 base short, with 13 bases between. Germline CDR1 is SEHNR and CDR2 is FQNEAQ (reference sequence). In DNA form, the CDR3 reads TGTGCCAGCAGGGGAGGTGTGATGTCCTACAATGAGCAGTTCTTC. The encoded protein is CASRGGVMSYNEQFF.

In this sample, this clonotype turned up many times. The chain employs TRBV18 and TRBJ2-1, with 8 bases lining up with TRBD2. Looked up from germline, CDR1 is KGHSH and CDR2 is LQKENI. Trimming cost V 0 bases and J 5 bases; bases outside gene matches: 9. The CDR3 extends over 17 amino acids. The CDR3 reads CASSPPLQSSGDNEQFF. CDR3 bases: TGTGCCAGCTCACCACCCCTCCAGAGTAGCGGGGACAATGAGCAGTTCTTC.